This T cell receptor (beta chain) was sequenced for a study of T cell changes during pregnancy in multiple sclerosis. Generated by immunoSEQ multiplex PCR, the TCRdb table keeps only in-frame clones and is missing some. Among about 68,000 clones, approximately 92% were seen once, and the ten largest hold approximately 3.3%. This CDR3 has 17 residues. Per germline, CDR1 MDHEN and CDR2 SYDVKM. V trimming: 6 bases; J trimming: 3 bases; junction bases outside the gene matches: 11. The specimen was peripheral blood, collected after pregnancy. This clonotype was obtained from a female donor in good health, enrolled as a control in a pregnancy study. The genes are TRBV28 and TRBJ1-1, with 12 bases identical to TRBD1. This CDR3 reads CASRLRDRGRRDTEAFF. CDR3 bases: TGTGCCAGCAGACTACGGGACAGGGGGCGCCGGGACACTGAAGCTTTCTTT.